This T cell receptor beta chain is drawn from a study of T cells in Graves' hyperthyroidism and ophthalmopathy. The study, taken as a whole, reports: Most clonotypes expanded in the thyroid (above 0.001) were also present in blood.

Patients showing uncontrolled infection, other autoimmune disease, pregnancy or lactation were ineligible. PBMCs were collected from an approximately 9.5 ml volume of fresh peripheral blood. There are many counts of this clonotype. Antigen unknown. RNA transcripts gave rise to amplified TCR beta CDR3 regions. TCR CDR3 regions were first amplified by RT-PCR with HTBI primers. TCRdb re-called the multiplex PCR reads with MiXCR, one entry per CDR3 protein. The sample yields hundreds of thousands of distinct CDR3 sequences, roughly 15% seen once. The length of the CDR3 is 14 residues. Germline CDR1 is MNHEY and CDR2 is SVGAGI. V lost 4 bases and J 1 base, leaving 10 bases between the germline ends.

This receptor was identified in a middle-aged woman with Graves' ophthalmopathy. Material for sequencing was blood. The chain recombines TRBV6-5 with TRBJ1-1, with D perhaps matching TRBD1 (6 bases). CDR3 region: CASSLQGRNTEAFF. CDR3 DNA sequence: TGTGCCAGCAGTTTACAGGGCCGGAACACTGAAGCTTTCTTT.